The rows below give T cell receptor beta chains drawn from one sample of a study of blood T cell repertoires in COVID-19. Data came from immunoSEQ multiplex PCR; TCRdb stores just in-frame clones and leaves some out. Among about 68,000 clones listed, approximately 89% were seen once. Sequencing used peripheral blood. The receptors stem from a woman aged 55-69 years with active COVID-19. CDR3s include the opening cysteine and the closing phenylalanine or tryptophan. Each record gives: clone size, D gene, J gene, V gene, CDR3 protein, CDR3 DNA. The D gene is left open where the match is weak. For some rows the clone size is stated as once, few or many, or as a class when expanded; others skip it.

abundance: NA; d_gene: TRBD2; j_gene: TRBJ2-7; v_gene: TRBV19; CDR3aa: CASAELAGAPYEQYF; CDR3nt: TGTGCCAGTGCAGAGCTAGCGGGGGCCCCCTACGAGCAGTACTTC
abundance: few; d_gene: NA; j_gene: TRBJ1-5; v_gene: TRBV28; CDR3aa: CASSQRQLYQPQHF; CDR3nt: TGTGCCAGCAGCCAAAGACAATTATATCAGCCCCAGCATTTT
abundance: NA; d_gene: NA; j_gene: TRBJ1-6; v_gene: TRBV15; CDR3aa: CATSRERVNNSPLHF; CDR3nt: TGTGCCACCAGCAGAGAGCGGGTAAATAATTCACCCCTCCACTTT
abundance: NA; d_gene: TRBD1; j_gene: TRBJ2-5; v_gene: TRBV5-4; CDR3aa: CASSLGGTGIGKTQYF; CDR3nt: TGTGCCAGCAGCTTGGGTGGGACAGGGATCGGGAAGACCCAGTACTTC
abundance: NA; d_gene: NA; j_gene: TRBJ2-5; v_gene: TRBV5-6; CDR3aa: CASSLRGRETQYF; CDR3nt: TGTGCCAGCAGCTTGCGCGGTCGGGAGACCCAGTACTTC
abundance: NA; d_gene: NA; j_gene: TRBJ2-7; v_gene: TRBV3-1/TRBV3-2; CDR3aa: CASSQRATYEQYF; CDR3nt: TGTGCCAGCAGCCAACGAGCAACCTACGAGCAGTACTTC
abundance: NA; d_gene: NA; j_gene: TRBJ2-6; v_gene: TRBV19; CDR3aa: CASSIRTVSSGANVLTF; CDR3nt: TGTGCCAGTAGTATCAGGACAGTGAGCTCTGGGGCCAACGTCCTGACTTTC
abundance: once; d_gene: NA; j_gene: TRBJ1-5; v_gene: TRBV4-1; CDR3aa: CASSQEGGGAEQPQHF; CDR3nt: TGCGCCAGCAGCCAAGAAGGGGGGGGCGCGGAGCAGCCCCAGCATTTT
abundance: once; d_gene: TRBD1; j_gene: TRBJ1-4; v_gene: TRBV5-1; CDR3aa: CASSPTGDEKLFF; CDR3nt: TGCGCCAGCAGCCCAACAGGGGATGAAAAACTGTTTTTT
abundance: NA; d_gene: NA; j_gene: TRBJ2-5; v_gene: TRBV25-1; CDR3aa: CASSEGHPLETQYF; CDR3nt: TGTGCCAGCAGTGAAGGCCACCCTCTGGAGACCCAGTACTTC
abundance: NA; d_gene: TRBD1; j_gene: TRBJ2-7; v_gene: TRBV28; CDR3aa: CASSFRGMGQYF; CDR3nt: TGTGCCAGCAGTTTCAGGGGGATGGGGCAGTACTTC
abundance: NA; d_gene: TRBD2; j_gene: TRBJ2-7; v_gene: TRBV5-4; CDR3aa: CASSLTRLAGGRGQEQYF; CDR3nt: TGTGCCAGCAGCTTGACCCGACTAGCGGGAGGCCGGGGTCAAGAGCAGTACTTC
abundance: NA; d_gene: TRBD1; j_gene: TRBJ2-5; v_gene: TRBV5-4; CDR3aa: CASSAGGGGNQETQYF; CDR3nt: TGTGCCAGCAGCGCAGGGGGCGGCGGGAACCAAGAGACCCAGTACTTC